This T cell receptor beta chain emerged from a study of OX40 agonist ivuxolimab in advanced cancers. Profiling relied on immunoSEQ multiplex PCR, and the TCRdb table lists in-frame clones only, not all of them. This sample has 65,000 to 80,000 clones; roughly 87% occur once, and the top ten carry roughly 0.26%. With 1 base clipped from V and 3 bases from J, the junction kept 8 bases outside the gene matches. The germline V gene has CDR1 SGHAT and CDR2 FQNNGV. The CDR3 is 16 residues long. The sample here was CD4+ or CD8+ T cells sorted from blood, taken in a trial of the OX40 agonist ivuxolimab. This chain joins TRBV11-2 and TRBJ2-7; TRBD2 aligns across 8 bases. The sequence was obtained from an adult with an advanced solid tumor such as melanoma, head and neck, liver or kidney cancer. The CDR3 region has the DNA TGTGCCAGCAGCTTAGCGGGAGGGACTTTACACTACGAGCAGTACTTC. Its protein product is CASSLAGGTLHYEQYF.